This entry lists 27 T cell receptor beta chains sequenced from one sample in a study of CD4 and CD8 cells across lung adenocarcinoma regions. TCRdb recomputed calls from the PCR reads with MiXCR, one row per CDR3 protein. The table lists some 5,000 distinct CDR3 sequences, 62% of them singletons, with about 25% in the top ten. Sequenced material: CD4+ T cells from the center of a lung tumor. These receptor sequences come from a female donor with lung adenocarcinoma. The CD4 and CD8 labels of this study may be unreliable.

The CDR3 is CASSEFLGRVSYEQYF. The CDR3 DNA is TGTGCCAGCAGTGAATTCTTGGGCAGGGTTTCCTACGAGCAGTACTTC. V gene TRBV6-1 combines with J gene TRBJ2-7, with D tentatively TRBD1 (5 bases). The V end lost 2 bases, the J end lost 1 base, and 15 bases lay between the germline ends. Germline V gene sequence: CDR1 MNHNS, CDR2 SASEGT. The CDR3 is 16 amino acids.

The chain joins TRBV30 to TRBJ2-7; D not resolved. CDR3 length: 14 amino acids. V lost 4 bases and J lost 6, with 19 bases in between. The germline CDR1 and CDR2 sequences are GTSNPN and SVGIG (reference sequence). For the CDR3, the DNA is TGTGCCTGGAAGCCCAGACTGGACCGACTCGAGCAGTACTTC. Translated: CAWKPRLDRLEQYF.

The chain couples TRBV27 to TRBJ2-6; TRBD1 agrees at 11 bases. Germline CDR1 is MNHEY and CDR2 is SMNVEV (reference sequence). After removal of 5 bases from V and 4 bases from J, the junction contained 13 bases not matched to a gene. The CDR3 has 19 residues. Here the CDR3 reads CASSQRGQGGTRGANVLTF. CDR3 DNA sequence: TGTGCCAGCAGTCAAAGGGGACAGGGGGGAACTCGCGGGGCCAACGTCCTGACTTTC.

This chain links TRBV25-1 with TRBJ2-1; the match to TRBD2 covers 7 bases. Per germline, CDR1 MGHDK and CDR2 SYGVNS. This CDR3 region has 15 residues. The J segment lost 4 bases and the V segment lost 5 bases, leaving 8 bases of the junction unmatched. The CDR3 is CASSHSGARYNEQFF. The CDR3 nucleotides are TGTGCCAGCAGTCACAGCGGGGCGCGGTACAATGAGCAGTTCTTC.

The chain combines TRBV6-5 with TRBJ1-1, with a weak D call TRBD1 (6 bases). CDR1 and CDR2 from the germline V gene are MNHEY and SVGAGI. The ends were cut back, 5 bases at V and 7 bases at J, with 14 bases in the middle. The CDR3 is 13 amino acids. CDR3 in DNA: TGTGCCAGCAGTATACTGACAGGCCGTGAAGCTTTCTTT. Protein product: CASSILTGREAFF.

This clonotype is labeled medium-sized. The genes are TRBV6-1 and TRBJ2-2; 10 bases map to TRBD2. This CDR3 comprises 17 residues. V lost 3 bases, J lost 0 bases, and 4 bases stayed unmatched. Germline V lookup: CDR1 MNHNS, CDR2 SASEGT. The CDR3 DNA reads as TGTGCCAGCAGTGACGTCCTAGCGGGAGCGAACACCGGGGAGCTGTTTTTT. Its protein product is CASSDVLAGANTGELFF.

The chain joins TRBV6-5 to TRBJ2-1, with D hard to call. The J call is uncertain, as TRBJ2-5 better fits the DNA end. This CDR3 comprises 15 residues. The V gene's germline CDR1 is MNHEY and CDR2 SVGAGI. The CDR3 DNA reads TGTGCCAGCAGTTACTCGGTGAACAGACAAGAGACCCAGTACTTC. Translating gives CASSYSVNRQETQYF.

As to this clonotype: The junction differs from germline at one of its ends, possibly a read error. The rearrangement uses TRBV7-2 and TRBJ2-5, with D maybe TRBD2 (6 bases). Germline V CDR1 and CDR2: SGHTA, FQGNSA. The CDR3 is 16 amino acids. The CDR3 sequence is CASRGRGGGDQDTQYF. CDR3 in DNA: TGTGCCAGCAGGGGAAGGGGTGGCGGGGACCAAGATACGCAGTACTTT.

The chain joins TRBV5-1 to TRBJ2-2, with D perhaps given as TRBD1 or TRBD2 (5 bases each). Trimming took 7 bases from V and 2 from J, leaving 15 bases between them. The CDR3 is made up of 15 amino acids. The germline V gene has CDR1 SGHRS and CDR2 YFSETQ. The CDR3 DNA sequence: TGCGCCAGCGGCTCGGGGCTAGGCAACACCGGGGAGCTGTTTTTT. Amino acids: CASGSGLGNTGELFF.

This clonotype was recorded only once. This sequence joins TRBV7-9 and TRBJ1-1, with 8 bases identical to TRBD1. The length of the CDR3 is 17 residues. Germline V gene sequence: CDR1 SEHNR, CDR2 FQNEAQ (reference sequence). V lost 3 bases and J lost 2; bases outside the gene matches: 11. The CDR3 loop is CASSFSRPGGPNTEAFF. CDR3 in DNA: TGTGCCAGCAGCTTTTCCCGTCCAGGGGGCCCTAACACTGAAGCTTTCTTT.

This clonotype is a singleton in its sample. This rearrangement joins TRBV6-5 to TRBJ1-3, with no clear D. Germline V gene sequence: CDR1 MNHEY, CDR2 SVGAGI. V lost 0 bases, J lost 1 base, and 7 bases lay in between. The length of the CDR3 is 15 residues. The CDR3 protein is CASSYSWQSGNTIYF. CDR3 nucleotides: TGTGCCAGCAGTTACTCCTGGCAGTCTGGAAACACCATATATTTT.

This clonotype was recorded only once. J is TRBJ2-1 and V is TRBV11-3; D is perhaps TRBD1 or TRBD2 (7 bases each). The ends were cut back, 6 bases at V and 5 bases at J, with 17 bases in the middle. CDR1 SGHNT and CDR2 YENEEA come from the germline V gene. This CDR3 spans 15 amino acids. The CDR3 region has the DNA TGTGCCAGCAGTCTAGAGGGGGCGGGGGACAATGAGCAGTTCTTC. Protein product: CASSLEGAGDNEQFF.

The CDR3 here is CASRDVGSGNTIYF. As DNA, the CDR3 is TGTGCCAGCAGGGACGTGGGGTCCGGAAACACCATATATTTT. J is TRBJ1-3 and V is TRBV6-1; D unresolved. The CDR3 runs to 14 residues. CDR1 and CDR2 (germline): MNHNS, SASEGT. Trimming cost V 6 bases and J 4 bases, with 13 bases left between them.

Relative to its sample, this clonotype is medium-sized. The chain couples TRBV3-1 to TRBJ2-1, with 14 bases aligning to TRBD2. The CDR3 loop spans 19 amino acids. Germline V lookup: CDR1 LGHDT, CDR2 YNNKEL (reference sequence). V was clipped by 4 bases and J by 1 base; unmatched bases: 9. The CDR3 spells CASSPLGTSGSHSYNEQFF. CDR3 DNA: TGTGCCAGCAGCCCCCTCGGGACTAGCGGGAGTCATTCCTACAATGAGCAGTTCTTC.

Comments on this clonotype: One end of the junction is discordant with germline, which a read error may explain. CDR3 DNA: TGTGCCAGCGGCAGAGGGGCGGGAGACCCAGACACGCAGTATTTC. It codes for CASGRGAGDPDTQYF. The chain uses TRBV6-1 and TRBJ2-3; 7 nucleotides match TRBD2. Germline values: CDR1 MNHNS, CDR2 SASEGT. The CDR3 has 15 amino acids.

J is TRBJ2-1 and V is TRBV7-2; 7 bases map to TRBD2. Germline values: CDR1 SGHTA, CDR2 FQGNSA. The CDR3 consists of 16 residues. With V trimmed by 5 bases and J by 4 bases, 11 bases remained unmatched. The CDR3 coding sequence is TGTGCCAGCAGCCCTCCGGGAGCGGGATCATACAATGAGCAGTTCTTC. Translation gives CASSPPGAGSYNEQFF. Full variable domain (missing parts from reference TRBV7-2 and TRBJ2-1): GAGVSQSPSNKVTEKGKDVELRCDPISGHTALYWYRQSLGQGLEFLIYFQGNSAPDKSGLPSDRFSAERTGGSVSTLTIQRTQQEDSAVYLCASSPPGAGSYNEQFFGPGTRLTVL.

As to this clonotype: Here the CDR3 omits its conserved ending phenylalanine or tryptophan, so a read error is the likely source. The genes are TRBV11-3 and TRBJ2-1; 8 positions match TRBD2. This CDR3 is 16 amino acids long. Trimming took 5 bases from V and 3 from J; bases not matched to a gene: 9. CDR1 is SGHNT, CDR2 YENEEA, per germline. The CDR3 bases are TGTGCCAGCAGCCCCACCGGGACTAGTTTCTACAATGAGCAGTTCTTA. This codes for CASSPTGTSFYNEQFL.

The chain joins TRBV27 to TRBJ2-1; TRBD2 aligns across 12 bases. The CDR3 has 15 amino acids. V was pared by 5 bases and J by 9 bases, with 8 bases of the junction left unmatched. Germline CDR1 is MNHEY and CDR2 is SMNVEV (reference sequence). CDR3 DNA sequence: TGTGCCAGCAGTCCCCGACTAGCGGGAGAGACTGAGCAGTTCTTC. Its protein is CASSPRLAGETEQFF.

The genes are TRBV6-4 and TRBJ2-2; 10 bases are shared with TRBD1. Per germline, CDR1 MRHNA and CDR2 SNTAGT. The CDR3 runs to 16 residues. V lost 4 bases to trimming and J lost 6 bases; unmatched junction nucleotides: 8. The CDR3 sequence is CASSALSGTGAGELFF. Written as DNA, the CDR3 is TGTGCCAGCAGTGCCCTCTCCGGGACAGGGGCCGGGGAGCTGTTTTTT.

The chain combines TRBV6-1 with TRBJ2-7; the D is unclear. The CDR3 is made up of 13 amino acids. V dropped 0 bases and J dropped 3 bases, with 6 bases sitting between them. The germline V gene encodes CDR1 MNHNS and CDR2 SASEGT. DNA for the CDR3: TGTGCCAGCAGTGAAGCTTACAGCTACGAGCAGTACTTC. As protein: CASSEAYSYEQYF.

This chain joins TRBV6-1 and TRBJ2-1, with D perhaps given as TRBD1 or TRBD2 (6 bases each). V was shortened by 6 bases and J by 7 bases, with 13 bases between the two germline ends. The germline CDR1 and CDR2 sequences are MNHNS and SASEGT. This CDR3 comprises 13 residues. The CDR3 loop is CASSPGGGNEQFF. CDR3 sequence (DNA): TGTGCCAGCAGCCCCGGAGGGGGGAATGAGCAGTTCTTC.

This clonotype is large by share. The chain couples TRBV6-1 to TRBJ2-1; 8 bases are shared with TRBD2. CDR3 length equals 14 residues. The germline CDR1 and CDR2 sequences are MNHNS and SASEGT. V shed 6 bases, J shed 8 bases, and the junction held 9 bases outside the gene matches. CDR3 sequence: CASRTGLAMYEQFF. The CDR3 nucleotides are TGTGCCAGCAGGACAGGACTAGCCATGTATGAGCAGTTCTTC.

DNA of the CDR3: TGTGCCAGCAGTTACGGCGGGGGGGCGGGAGTCTCCTACGAGCAGTACTTC. Translated: CASSYGGGAGVSYEQYF. The chain carries TRBV6-5 and TRBJ2-7, with TRBD2 matching over 9 bases. Germline trimming cut 2 bases from V and 0 bases from J; bases unmatched to any gene: 8. Germline V gene lookup returns CDR1 MNHEY and CDR2 SVGAGI. The CDR3 has 17 residues.

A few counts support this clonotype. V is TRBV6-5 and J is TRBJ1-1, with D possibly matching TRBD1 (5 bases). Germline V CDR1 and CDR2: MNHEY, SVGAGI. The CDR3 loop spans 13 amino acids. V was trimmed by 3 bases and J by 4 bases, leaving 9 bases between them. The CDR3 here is CASSYQGGTEAFF. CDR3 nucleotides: TGTGCCAGCAGTTATCAGGGAGGCACTGAAGCTTTCTTT.

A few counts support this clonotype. CDR3 DNA: TGTGCCAGCAGTGGACTAGCGGGAGGCTTTACCGGGGAGCTGTTTTTT. Protein product: CASSGLAGGFTGELFF. The genes are TRBV6-1 and TRBJ2-2; 13 bases align to TRBD2. The CDR3 loop spans 16 amino acids. CDR1 and CDR2 from the germline V gene are MNHNS and SASEGT. With 4 bases clipped from V and 5 bases from J, the junction kept 4 bases outside the gene matches.

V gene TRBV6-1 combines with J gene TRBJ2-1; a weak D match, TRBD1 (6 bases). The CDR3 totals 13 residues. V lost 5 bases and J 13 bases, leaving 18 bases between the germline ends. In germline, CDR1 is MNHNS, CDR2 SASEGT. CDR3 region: CASSPRSQGTQFF. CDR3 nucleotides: TGTGCCAGCAGTCCCCGGTCCCAGGGGACCCAGTTCTTC.

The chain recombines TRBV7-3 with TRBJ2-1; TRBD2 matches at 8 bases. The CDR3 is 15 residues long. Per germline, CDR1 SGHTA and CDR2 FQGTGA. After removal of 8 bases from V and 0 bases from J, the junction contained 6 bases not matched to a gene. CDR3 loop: CASAPLAGSYNEQFF. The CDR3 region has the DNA TGTGCCAGCGCCCCGCTAGCGGGCTCCTACAATGAGCAGTTCTTC.